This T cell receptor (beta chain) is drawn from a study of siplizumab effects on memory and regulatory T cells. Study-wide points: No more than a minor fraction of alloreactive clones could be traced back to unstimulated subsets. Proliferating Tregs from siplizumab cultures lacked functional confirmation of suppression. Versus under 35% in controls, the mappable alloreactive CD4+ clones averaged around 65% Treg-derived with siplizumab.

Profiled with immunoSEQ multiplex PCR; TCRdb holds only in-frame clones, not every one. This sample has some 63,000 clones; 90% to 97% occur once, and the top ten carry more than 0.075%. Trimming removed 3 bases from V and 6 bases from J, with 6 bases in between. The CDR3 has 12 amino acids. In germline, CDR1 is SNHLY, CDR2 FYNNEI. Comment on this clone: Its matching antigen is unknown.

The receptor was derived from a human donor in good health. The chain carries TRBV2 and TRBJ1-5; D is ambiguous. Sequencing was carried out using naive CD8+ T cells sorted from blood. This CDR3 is CASSDAGQPQHF. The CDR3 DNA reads TGTGCCAGCAGTGACGCCGGTCAGCCCCAGCATTTT.